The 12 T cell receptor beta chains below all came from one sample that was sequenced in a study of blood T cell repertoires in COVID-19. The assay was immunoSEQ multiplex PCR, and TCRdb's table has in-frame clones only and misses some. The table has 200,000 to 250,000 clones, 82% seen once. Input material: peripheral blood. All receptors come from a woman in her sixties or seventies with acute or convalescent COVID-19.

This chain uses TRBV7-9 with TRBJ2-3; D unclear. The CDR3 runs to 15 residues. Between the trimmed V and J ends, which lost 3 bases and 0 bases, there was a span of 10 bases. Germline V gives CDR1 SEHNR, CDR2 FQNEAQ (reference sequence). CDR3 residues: CASSLRKTSTDTQYF. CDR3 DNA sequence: TGTGCCAGCAGCTTGCGGAAAACTAGCACAGATACGCAGTATTTT.

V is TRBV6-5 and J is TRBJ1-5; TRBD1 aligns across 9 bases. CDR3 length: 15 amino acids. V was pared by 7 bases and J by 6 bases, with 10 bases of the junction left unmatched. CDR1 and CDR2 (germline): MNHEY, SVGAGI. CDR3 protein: CASMKGQGYGQPQHF. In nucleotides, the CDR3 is TGTGCCAGCATGAAGGGACAGGGATATGGTCAGCCCCAGCATTTT.

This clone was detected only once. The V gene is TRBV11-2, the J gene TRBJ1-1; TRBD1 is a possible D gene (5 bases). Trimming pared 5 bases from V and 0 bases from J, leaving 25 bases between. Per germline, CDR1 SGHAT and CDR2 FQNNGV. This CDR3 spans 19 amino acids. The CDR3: CASSPRGVPGATMNTEAFF. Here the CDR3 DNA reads TGTGCCAGCAGCCCCAGAGGGGTTCCGGGAGCCACAATGAACACTGAAGCTTTCTTT.

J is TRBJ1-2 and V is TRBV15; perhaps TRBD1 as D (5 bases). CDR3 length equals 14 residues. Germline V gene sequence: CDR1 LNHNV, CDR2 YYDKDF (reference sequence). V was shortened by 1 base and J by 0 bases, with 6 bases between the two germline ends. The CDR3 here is CATSRVDTNYGYTF. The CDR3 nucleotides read TGTGCCACCAGCAGAGTGGACACTAACTATGGCTACACCTTC.

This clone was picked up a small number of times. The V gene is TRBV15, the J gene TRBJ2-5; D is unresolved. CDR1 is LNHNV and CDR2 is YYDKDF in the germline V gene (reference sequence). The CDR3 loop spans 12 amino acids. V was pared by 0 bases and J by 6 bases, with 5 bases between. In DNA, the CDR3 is TGTGCCACCAGCAGAGATATCCAGACCCAGTACTTC. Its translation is CATSRDIQTQYF.

CDR3 nucleotide sequence: TGTGCCAGCAGCTTGGGTGACAGGGGAAGTTACACTGAAGCTTTCTTT. Translation gives CASSLGDRGSYTEAFF. This rearrangement joins TRBV5-4 to TRBJ1-1; 8 bases match TRBD1. This CDR3 has 16 residues. J lost 3 bases, V lost 0 bases, and 7 bases had no gene match. Germline V gene data show CDR1 as SGHNT and CDR2 as YYREEE (reference sequence).

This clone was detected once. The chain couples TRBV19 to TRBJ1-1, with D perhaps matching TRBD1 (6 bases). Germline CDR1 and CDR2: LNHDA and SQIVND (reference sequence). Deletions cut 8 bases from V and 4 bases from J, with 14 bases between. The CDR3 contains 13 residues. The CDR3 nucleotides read TGTGCCAGTTATTCTGGGGGCGGCACTGAAGCTTTCTTT. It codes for CASYSGGGTEAFF.

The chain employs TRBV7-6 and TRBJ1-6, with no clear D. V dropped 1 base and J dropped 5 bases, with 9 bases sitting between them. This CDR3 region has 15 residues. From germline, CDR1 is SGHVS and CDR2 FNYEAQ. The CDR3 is CASSLGRNNNSPLHF. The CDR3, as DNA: TGTGCCAGCAGCTTAGGGCGGAATAATAATTCACCCCTCCACTTT.

The CDR3 loop is CAISELQGTNTEAFF. DNA of the CDR3: TGTGCCATCAGTGAATTGCAGGGTACGAACACTGAAGCTTTCTTT. The chain couples TRBV10-3 to TRBJ1-1; tentative D call: TRBD1 (5 bases). This CDR3 is built from 15 residues. Trimming took off 3 bases at V and 1 base at J, with 12 bases between the two ends. Germline CDR1 is ENHRY and CDR2 is SYGVKD.

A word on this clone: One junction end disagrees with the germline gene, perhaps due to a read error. CDR3 nucleotides: TGCCGCGTTGAATTTGGCGGGGGGGCCGGGGAGACCCAGTACTTC. It yields the protein CRVEFGGGAGETQYF. The chain is built from TRBV29-1 and TRBJ2-5, with TRBD2 matching over 9 bases. The CDR3 is 15 residues long. Germline V gene sequence: CDR1 SQVTM, CDR2 ANQGSEA.

The CDR3 loop reads CASSFGLAGAGAQYF. The CDR3 region has the DNA TGTGCCAGCAGCTTTGGACTAGCGGGAGCGGGGGCCCAGTACTTC. The chain couples TRBV7-2 to TRBJ2-5; 13 nucleotides align to TRBD2. The V and J ends lost 3 bases and 9 bases, in that order; junction bases with no gene match: 7. Germline values: CDR1 SGHTA, CDR2 FQGNSA. This CDR3 region has 15 residues.

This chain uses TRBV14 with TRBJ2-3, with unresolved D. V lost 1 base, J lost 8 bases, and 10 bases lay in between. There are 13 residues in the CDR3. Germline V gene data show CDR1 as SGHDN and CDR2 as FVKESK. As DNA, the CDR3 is TGTGCCAGCAGCCAAGTCCGAGCGCTTACGCAGTATTTT. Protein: CASSQVRALTQYF.